Given below is one T cell receptor beta chain in context. Its antigen remains unidentified. The data originate from a study of T cell repertoires in cytomegalovirus infection. TCRdb called the reads again in MiXCR, with one record for every CDR3 protein. The data hold under 200,000 distinct CDR3 sequences, with roughly 22% observed a single time. The CDR3 loop spans 16 amino acids. Germline lookup yields CDR1 MNHEY and CDR2 SVGEGT. V shed 3 bases and J shed 10 bases, with 22 bases lying between them. The sample was CD8+ T cells from cultured PBMCs, taken from culture after CMV antigen stimulation. This clonotype originated in a human donor in good health (CMV status not recorded). Some clones in this sample may be carry-over from other donors' samples. The chain recombines TRBV6-2 or TRBV6-3 with TRBJ2-1; D remains ambiguous. This chain's CDR3 is CASSYDLLRAPFEQFF. CDR3 nucleotides: TGTGCCAGCAGTTATGACCTCCTCCGAGCGCCTTTCGAGCAGTTCTTC.